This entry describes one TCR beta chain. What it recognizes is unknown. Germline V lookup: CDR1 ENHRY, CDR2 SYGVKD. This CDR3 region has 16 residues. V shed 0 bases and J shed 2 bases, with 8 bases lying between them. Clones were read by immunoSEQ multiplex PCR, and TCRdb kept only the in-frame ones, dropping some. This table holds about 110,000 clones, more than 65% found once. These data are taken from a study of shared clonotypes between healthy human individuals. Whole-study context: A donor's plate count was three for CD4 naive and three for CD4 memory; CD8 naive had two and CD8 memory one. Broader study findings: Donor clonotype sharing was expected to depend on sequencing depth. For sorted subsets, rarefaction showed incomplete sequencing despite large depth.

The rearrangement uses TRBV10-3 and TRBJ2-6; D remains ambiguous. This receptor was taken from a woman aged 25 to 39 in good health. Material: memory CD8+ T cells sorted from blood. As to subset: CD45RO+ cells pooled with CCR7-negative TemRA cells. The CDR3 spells CAISESHGAGANVLTF. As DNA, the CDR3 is TGTGCCATCAGTGAGTCTCATGGTGCTGGGGCCAACGTCCTGACTTTC.